The entry below describes one T cell receptor beta chain. This record belongs to a study of blood T cell repertoires in COVID-19. The CDR3 is 16 residues long. Germline lookup yields CDR1 SGHNT and CDR2 YYREEE (reference sequence). With V trimmed by 4 bases and J by 4 bases, 12 bases remained unmatched. Enrollment of patients from Seattle took place during active infection, with longitudinal follow-up. In the authors' workflow: Researchers report that nucleated cell counts were estimated from reference gene primer amplification. Clones were sequenced by immunoSEQ multiplex PCR, and TCRdb holds only the in-frame ones, with some missing. That table furnishes V, J and clone size, whereas the DNA furnished D and trimming. The sample lists hundreds of thousands of clones; about 90% were seen once.

The material sequenced was peripheral blood. This sequence originates from a woman aged 40 to 55 with COVID-19, enrolled during active disease. The chain has TRBV5-4 and TRBJ2-5; 8 bases match TRBD1. The CDR3, as DNA: TGTGCCAGCAGCCGCCCTGACAGGGGTAGTAGAGAGACCCAGTACTTC. As protein: CASSRPDRGSRETQYF.